This T cell receptor beta chain was recorded in a study of T cells in localized non-small cell lung cancer (dated by TCRdb to the early 2020s). Describing the broader study: Comparing tumors with uninvolved tumor-adjacent lungs, the study looked at the T cell repertoires of approximately 250 patients with early-stage NSCLC. The cohort consisted of about 240 treatment-naive NSCLC patients whose localized lung tumors had been resected. NSCLC patients had a mean age of around 61 years, and 120 to 150 were male and 107 female. What the research found in general, with its limitations: Multi-region tumor sequencing was not performed, so intratumor heterogeneity could not be excluded. The highest T cell clonality was observed in uninvolved tumor-adjacent lung, where clonality exceeded that of tumor, suggesting that antigenic responses were more focused in uninvolved tumor-adjacent lung. Longer overall survival was associated with higher blood T cell density, whereas shorter survival was associated with higher adjacent-lung clonality. Of the top 100 tumor clones, a median of approximately 60 were detected in paired uninvolved adjacent lung; under 35 were also among that lung's top 100. Because the study design was exploratory, TCR variables were selected using unadjusted p-values without false-discovery rate correction.

V is clipped by 3 bases and J by 0 bases, and the sequence between their germline boundaries is 17 bases long. Including the terminal cysteine and phenylalanine, the CDR3 comprises 17 residues. Here the CDR3 DNA is all that survives: 51 bases in frame from base 1. CDR1 SEHNR and CDR2 FQNEAQ were looked up in the germline V gene (reference sequence). Regarding this clone: Its target antigen remains unknown. Base-call qualities are not available, and no considerably larger clone is one nucleotide away.

The immunoSEQ Assay was used to sequence TCR beta CDR3 regions from DNA. Turning to the authors' computational methods: To compute T cell density, TCR beta template counts were normalized to usable DNA, which was estimated by amplifying housekeeping genes. Using the preseqR package, richness was estimated by extrapolating to 120,000 templates for tissue samples and 400,000 templates for PBMC samples. Clonality was calculated as one minus Pielou's evenness. Tissue-enriched TCRs were identified by differential abundance testing using productive amino-acid clonotypes, minimum total count 5 and alpha 0.1. The Jaccard Index and the Morisita Overlap Index were used to measure how much the repertoires overlapped between compartments. GLIPH clustered TCR beta CDR3s with public tetramer-defined viral CDR3s; viral motifs required at least three viral sequences plus V-gene enrichment. The clones in this table, taken by TCRdb from immuneACCESS, are in-frame only. Not every clone is retained; where verified, under half of the shortfall comes from an unresolved V gene, and the cause of the rest is unknown. From that table come the V and J calls and clone size; the DNA was used to work out D and trimming. This sample is represented by roughly 39,000 clones; about 87% of them were singletons. The ten largest clones capture around 3.8% of the sample.

At diagnosis, peripheral blood, uninvolved tumor-adjacent lung and tumor were collected and stored as a combination of fresh-frozen and FFPE material. For TCR repertoire profiling, the blood samples were analyzed as peripheral blood mononuclear cells. The chain is made from TRBV7-9 and TRBJ1-1, with a tentative D gene TRBD1 over 6 matching bases. The source is a man aged 18 to 49 with stage I lung adenocarcinoma. Material: peripheral blood, obtained before any cancer treatment. CDR3 protein: CASSLSVTQGMNTEAFF. The sequenced DNA is TGTGCCAGCAGCTTGTCGGTAACTCAGGGGATGAACACTGAAGCTTTCTTT. The reference TRBV7-9 and TRBJ1-1 proteins fill in what lies around the CDR3, so the full variable domain reads DTGVSQNPRHKITKRGQNVTFRCDPISEHNRLYWYRQTLGQGPEFLTYFQNEAQLEKSRLLSDRFSAERPKGSFSTLEIQRTEQGDSAMYLCASSLSVTQGMNTEAFFGQGTRLTVV.